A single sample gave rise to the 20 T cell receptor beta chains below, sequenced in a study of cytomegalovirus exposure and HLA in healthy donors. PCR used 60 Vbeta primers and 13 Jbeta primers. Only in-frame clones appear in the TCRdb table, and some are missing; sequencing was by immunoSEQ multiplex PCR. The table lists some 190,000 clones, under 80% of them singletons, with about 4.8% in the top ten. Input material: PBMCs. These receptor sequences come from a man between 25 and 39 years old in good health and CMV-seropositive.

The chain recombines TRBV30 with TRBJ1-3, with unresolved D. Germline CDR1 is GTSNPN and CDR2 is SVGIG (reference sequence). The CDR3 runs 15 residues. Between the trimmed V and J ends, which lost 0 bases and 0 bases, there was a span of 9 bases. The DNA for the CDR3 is TGTGCCTGGAGTGTAGCGGAGACCTCTGGAAACACCATATATTTT. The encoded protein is CAWSVAETSGNTIYF.

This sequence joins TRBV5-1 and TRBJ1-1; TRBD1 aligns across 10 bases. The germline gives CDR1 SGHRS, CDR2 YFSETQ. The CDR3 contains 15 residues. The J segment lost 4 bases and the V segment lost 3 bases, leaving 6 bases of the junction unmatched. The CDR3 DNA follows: TGCGCCAGCAGCTCGACAGGGGGCAGGGGCACTGAAGCTTTCTTT. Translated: CASSSTGGRGTEAFF.

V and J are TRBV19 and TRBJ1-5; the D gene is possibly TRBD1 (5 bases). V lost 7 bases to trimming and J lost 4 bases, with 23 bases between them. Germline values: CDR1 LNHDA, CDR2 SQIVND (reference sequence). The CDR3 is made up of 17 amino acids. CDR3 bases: TGTGCCAGTACCTCATACGGGGGAAAATCAGGAAATCAGCCCCAGCATTTT. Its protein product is CASTSYGGKSGNQPQHF. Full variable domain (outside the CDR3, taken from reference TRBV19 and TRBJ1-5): DGGITQSPKYLFRKEGQNVTLSCEQNLNHDAMYWYRQDPGQGLRLIYYSQIVNDFQKGDIAEGYSVSREKKESFPLTVTSAQKNPTAFYLCASTSYGGKSGNQPQHFGDGTRLSIL.

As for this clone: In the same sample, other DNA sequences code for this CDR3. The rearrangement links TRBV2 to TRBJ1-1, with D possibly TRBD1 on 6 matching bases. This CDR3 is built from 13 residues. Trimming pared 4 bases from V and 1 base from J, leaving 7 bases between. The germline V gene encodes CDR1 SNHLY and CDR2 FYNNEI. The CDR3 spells CASSAQGNTEAFF. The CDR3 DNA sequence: TGTGCCAGCAGTGCACAGGGGAACACTGAAGCTTTCTTT.

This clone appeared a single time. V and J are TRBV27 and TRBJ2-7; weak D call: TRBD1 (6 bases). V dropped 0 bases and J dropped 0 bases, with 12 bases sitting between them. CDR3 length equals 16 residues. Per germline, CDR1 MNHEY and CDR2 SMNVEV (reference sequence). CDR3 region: CASSLSAGASSYEQYF. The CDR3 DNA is TGTGCCAGCAGTTTATCAGCAGGGGCCTCCTCCTACGAGCAGTACTTC.

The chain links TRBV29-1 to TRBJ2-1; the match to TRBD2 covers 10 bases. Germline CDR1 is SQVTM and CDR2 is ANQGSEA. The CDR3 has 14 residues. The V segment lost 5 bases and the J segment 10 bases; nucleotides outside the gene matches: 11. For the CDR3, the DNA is TGCAGCGTTAAGCGGGAGGGCCTCAGGCGCGAGCAGTTCTTC. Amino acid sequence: CSVKREGLRREQFF.

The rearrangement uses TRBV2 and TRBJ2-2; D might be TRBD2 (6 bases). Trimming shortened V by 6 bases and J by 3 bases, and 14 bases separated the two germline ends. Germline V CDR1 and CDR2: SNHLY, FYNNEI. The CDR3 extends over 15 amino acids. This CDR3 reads CASSVRSGDTGELFF. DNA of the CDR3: TGTGCCAGCAGCGTTCGGTCGGGAGACACCGGGGAGCTGTTTTTT. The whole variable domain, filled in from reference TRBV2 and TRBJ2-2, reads EPEVTQTPSHQVTQMGQEVILRCVPISNHLYFYWYRQILGQKVEFLVSFYNNEISEKSEIFDDQFSVERPDGSNFTLKIRSTKLEDSAMYFCASSVRSGDTGELFFGEGSRLTVL.

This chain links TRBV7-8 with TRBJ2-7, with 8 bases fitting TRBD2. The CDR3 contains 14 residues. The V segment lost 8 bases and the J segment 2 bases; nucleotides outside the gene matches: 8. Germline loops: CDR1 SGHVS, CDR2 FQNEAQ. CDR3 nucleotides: TGTGCCAGCCTCCGGGGGGGAGCCCCCTACGAGCAGTACTTC. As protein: CASLRGGAPYEQYF. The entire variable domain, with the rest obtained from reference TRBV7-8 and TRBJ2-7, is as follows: GAGVSQSPRYKVAKRGQDVALRCDPISGHVSLFWYQQALGQGPEFLTYFQNEAQLDKSGLPSDRFFAERPEGSVSTLKIQRTQQEDSAVYLCASLRGGAPYEQYFGPGTRLTVT.

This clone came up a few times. CDR3 in amino acids: CASRDTTSGGTDTQYF. In DNA form, the CDR3 reads TGTGCCAGCAGAGACACTACTAGCGGGGGGACAGATACGCAGTATTTT. The V and J genes are TRBV5-4 and TRBJ2-3; 12 nucleotides agree with TRBD2. With V trimmed by 5 bases and J by 3 bases, 7 bases remained unmatched. Germline CDR1 reads SGHNT; CDR2 reads YYREEE (reference sequence). The CDR3 spans 16 residues. Looking up the rest from reference TRBV5-4 and TRBJ2-3 gives the full variable domain: ETGVTQSPTHLIKTRGQQVTLRCSSQSGHNTVSWYQQALGQGPQFIFQYYREEENGRGNFPPRFSGLQFPNYSSELNVNALELDDSALYLCASRDTTSGGTDTQYFGPGTRLTVL.

For the CDR3, the DNA is TGTGCCAGCAGCCTGGGACAGGGGGACTCCTACGAGCAGTACTTC. Translated: CASSLGQGDSYEQYF. The J gene is TRBJ2-7, the V gene TRBV6-5, with TRBD1 identical over 11 bases. V trimming: 6 bases; J trimming: 0 bases; junction bases outside the gene matches: 4. The CDR3 loop spans 15 amino acids. In germline, CDR1 is MNHEY, CDR2 SVGAGI.

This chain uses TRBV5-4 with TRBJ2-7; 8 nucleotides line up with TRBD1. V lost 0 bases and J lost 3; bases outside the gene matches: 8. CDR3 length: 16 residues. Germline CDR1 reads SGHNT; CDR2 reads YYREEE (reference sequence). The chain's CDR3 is CASSLGAGQGSYEQYF. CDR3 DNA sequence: TGTGCCAGCAGCTTGGGGGCCGGACAGGGAAGCTACGAGCAGTACTTC.

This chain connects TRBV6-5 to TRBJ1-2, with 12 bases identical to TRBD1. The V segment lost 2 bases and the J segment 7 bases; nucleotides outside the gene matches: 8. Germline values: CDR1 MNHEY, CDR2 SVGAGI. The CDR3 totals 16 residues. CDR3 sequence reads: CASSYAPGQGARGYTF. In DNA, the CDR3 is TGTGCCAGCAGTTACGCGCCGGGACAGGGGGCGCGTGGCTACACCTTC.

The CDR3 loop is CASSLGRGNEQYF. CDR3 coding DNA: TGTGCCAGCAGCCTAGGACGGGGAAACGAGCAGTACTTC. This chain uses TRBV7-8 with TRBJ2-7; possibly TRBD2 for D (5 bases). Per the germline V gene, CDR1 is SGHVS and CDR2 is FQNEAQ. The V gene lost 5 bases and the J gene lost 5 bases, with 13 bases spanning the gap. There are 13 residues in the CDR3. Looking up the rest from reference TRBV7-8 and TRBJ2-7 gives the full variable domain: GAGVSQSPRYKVAKRGQDVALRCDPISGHVSLFWYQQALGQGPEFLTYFQNEAQLDKSGLPSDRFFAERPEGSVSTLKIQRTQQEDSAVYLCASSLGRGNEQYFGPGTRLTVT.

CDR3 amino acids: CASSQDVTAYEQYF. The CDR3 region has the DNA TGCGCCAGCAGCCAAGATGTCACAGCCTACGAGCAGTACTTC. The chain links TRBV4-3 to TRBJ2-7; D gene ambiguous. Trimming took off 0 bases at V and 2 bases at J, with 8 bases between the two ends. This CDR3 is 14 amino acids long. Germline V gives CDR1 LGHNA, CDR2 YSLEER.

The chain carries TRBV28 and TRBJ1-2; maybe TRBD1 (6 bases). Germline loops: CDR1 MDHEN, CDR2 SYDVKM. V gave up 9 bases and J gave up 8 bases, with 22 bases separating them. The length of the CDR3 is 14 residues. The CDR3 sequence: CASGRIQGLYGYTF. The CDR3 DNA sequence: TGTGCCAGTGGACGAATACAGGGTCTCTACGGCTACACCTTC.

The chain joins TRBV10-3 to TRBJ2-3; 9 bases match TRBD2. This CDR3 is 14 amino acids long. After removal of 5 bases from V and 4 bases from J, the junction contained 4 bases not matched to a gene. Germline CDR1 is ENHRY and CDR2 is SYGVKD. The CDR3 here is CAISPGGGADTQYF. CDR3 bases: TGTGCCATCAGTCCTGGCGGGGGGGCAGATACGCAGTATTTT.

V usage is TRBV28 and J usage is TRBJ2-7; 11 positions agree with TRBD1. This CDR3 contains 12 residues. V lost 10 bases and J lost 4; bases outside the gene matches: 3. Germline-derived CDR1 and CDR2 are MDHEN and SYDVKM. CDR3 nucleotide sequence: TGTGCCACCGGGACAGGGGGTTACGAGCAGTACTTC. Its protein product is CATGTGGYEQYF.

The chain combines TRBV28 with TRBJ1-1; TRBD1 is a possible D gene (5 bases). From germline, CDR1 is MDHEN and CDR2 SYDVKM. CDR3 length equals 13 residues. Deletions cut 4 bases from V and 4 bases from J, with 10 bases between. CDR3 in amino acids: CASSSGTSTEAFF. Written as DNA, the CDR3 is TGTGCCAGCAGTTCAGGGACTTCCACTGAAGCTTTCTTT.

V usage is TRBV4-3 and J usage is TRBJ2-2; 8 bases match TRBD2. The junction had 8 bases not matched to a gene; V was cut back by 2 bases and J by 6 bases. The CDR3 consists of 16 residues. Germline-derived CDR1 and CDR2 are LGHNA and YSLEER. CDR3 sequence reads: CASSQPLGLEPGELFF. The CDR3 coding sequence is TGCGCCAGCAGCCAACCCCTGGGACTAGAGCCCGGGGAGCTGTTTTTT.

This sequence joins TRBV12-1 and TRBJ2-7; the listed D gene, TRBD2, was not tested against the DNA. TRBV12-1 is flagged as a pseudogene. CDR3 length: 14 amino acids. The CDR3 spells CASSIGLASYEQYF. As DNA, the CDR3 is TGTGCCAGCAGCATAGGACTAGCGAGTTACGAGCAGTACTTC.